This T cell receptor beta chain was captured in a study of cytomegalovirus exposure and HLA in healthy donors. This clone was counted only a few times. The PCR contained 60 Vbeta and 13 Jbeta primers. TCRdb keeps only in-frame clones here, not all; method: immunoSEQ multiplex PCR. The sample lists some 140,000 clones; more than 60% were seen once. What was sequenced was PBMCs. The receptor was isolated from a woman between 45 and 65 years old in good health and CMV-seropositive.

In nucleotides, the CDR3 is TGTGCCAGCAGCCCCAGCGGACAGCGGGGCTACACCTTC. Translating gives CASSPSGQRGYTF. The chain joins TRBV16 to TRBJ1-2; D might be TRBD1 (6 bases). V lost 4 bases and J 8 bases, leaving 14 bases between the germline ends. The CDR3 loop spans 13 amino acids. The V gene's germline CDR1 is KGHSY and CDR2 FQNENV.